Detailed here is one TCR beta chain. This entry is derived from a study of T cell changes during pregnancy in multiple sclerosis. Sequencing was performed with immunoSEQ multiplex PCR; in TCRdb, only in-frame clones are kept and a portion is missing. The data contain roughly 110,000 clones, about nine tenths of them singletons. The V segment lost 3 bases and the J segment 7 bases; nucleotides outside the gene matches: 11. The CDR3 is made up of 15 amino acids. Germline CDR1 MNHEY, CDR2 SVGAGI. Sequencing was performed on peripheral blood, taken after pregnancy. V is TRBV6-5 and J is TRBJ1-2, with 7 bases that match TRBD1. The receptor was derived from a female donor with multiple sclerosis, enrolled in a pregnancy study. CDR3 DNA: TGTGCCAGCAGTTATGAAGTCAGGGCAGGGGGTGGCTACACCTTC. Its protein product is CASSYEVRAGGGYTF.